This entry describes one T cell receptor (beta chain). No antigen is known for it. These data originate in a study of T cell responses to AZD1222 COVID-19 vaccine. Regarding the study as a whole: Spike-specific TCR depth and breadth grew after two AZD1222 doses. Among those given AZD1222, only 6 or 7 were seropositive at baseline. Of spike-specific TCRs, nearly half reportedly target regions left unmutated in variants.

Data came from immunoSEQ multiplex PCR; TCRdb stores just in-frame clones and leaves some out. The data hold some 92,000 clones, with 88% observed a single time. CDR3 length: 14 residues. Germline assignment: CDR1 MNHEY and CDR2 SVGAGI. The trim removed 2 bases at V and 7 bases at J, leaving 7 bases unmatched. The J gene is TRBJ1-2, the V gene TRBV6-5, with 7 positions matching TRBD1. Material: peripheral blood, obtained on day 0 of AZD1222 vaccination. The sequence came from an adult in good health. The CDR3 DNA sequence: TGTGCCAGCAGTTACGACAGGGAGGGTATTGGCTACACCTTC. Amino acid sequence: CASSYDREGIGYTF.